This T cell receptor (beta chain) was identified during a study of control samples from healthy donors and cancer patients. This table comes from immunoSEQ multiplex PCR, and its TCRdb copy is limited to in-frame clones, with some not included. The profile covers some 97,000 clones, with about 90% appearing a single time and 18% taken by the ten largest. Germline CDR1 SEHNR, CDR2 FQNEAQ (reference sequence). CDR3 length equals 15 residues. V was clipped by 3 bases and J by 1 base, with 10 bases between them. This chain uses TRBV7-9 with TRBJ1-5, with D perhaps TRBD1 (5 bases). Source material: blood. The sequence came from a woman between 50 and 59 years old in good health. DNA for the CDR3: TGTGCCAGCAGCTTGGGCTCAGGGAGCAATCAGCCCCAGCATTTT. It translates to CASSLGSGSNQPQHF.